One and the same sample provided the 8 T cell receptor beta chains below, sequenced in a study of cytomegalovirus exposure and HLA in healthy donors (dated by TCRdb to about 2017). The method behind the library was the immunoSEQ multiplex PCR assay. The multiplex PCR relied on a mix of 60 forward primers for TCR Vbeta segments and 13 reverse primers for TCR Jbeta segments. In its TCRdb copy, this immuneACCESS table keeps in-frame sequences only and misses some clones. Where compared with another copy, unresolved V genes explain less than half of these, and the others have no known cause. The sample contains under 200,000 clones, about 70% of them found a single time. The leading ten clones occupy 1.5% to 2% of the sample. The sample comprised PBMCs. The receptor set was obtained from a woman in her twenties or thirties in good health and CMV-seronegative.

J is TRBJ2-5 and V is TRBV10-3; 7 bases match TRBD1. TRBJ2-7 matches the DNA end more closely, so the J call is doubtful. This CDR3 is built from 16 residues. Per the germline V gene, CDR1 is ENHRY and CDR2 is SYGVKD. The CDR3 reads CAISESARRTGYEQYF. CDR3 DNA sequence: TGTGCCATCAGTGAGTCGGCGCGGCGGACAGGCTACGAGCAGTACTTC.

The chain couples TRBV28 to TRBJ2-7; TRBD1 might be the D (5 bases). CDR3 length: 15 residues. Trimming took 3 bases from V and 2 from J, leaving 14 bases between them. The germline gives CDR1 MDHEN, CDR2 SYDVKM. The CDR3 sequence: CASSLGQTAAYEQYF. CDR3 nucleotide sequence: TGTGCCAGCAGTTTGGGGCAGACGGCAGCCTACGAGCAGTACTTC.

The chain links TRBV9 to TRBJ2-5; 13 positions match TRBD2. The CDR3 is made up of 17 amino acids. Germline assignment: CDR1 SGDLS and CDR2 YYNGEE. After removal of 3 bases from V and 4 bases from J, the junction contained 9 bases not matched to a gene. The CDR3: CASSAPPGLAGVETQYF. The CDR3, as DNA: TGTGCCAGCAGCGCCCCCCCTGGACTAGCGGGAGTAGAGACCCAGTACTTC.

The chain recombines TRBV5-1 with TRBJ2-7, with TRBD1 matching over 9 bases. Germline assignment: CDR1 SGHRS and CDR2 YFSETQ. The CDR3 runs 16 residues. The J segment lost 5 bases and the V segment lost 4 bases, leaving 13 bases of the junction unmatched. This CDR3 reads CASSPEAGTGFHEQYF. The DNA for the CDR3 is TGCGCCAGCAGCCCGGAAGCCGGGACAGGGTTCCACGAGCAGTACTTC. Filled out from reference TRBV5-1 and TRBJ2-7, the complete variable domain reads KAGVTQTPRYLIKTRGQQVTLSCSPISGHRSVSWYQQTPGQGLQFLFEYFSETQRNKGNFPGRFSGRQFSNSRSEMNVSTLELGDSALYLCASSPEAGTGFHEQYFGPGTRLTVT.

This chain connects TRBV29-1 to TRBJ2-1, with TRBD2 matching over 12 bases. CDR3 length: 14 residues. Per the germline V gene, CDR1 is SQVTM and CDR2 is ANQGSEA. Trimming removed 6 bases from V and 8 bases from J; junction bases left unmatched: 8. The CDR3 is CSVAPGLAGDEQFF. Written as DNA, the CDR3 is TGCAGCGTCGCTCCGGGACTAGCGGGCGATGAGCAGTTCTTC.

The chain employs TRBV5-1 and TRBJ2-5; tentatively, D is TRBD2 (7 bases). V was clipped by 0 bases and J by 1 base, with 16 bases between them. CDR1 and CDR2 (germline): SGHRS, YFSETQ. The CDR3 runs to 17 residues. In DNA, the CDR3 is TGCGCCAGCAGCTTGGGAGGGGGACTAATTCGCCAAGAGACCCAGTACTTC. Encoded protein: CASSLGGGLIRQETQYF.

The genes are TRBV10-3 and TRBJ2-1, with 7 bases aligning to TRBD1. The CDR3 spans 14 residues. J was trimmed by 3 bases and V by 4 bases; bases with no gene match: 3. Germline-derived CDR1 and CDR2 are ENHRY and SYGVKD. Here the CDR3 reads CAISGTGNYNEQFF. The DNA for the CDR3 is TGTGCCATCAGTGGGACAGGAAACTACAATGAGCAGTTCTTC.

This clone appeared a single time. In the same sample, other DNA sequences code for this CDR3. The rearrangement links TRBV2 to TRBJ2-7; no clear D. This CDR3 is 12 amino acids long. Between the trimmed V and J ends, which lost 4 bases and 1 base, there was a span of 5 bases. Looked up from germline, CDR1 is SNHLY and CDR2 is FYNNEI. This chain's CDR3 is CASSVVSYEQYF. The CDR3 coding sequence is TGTGCCAGCAGTGTTGTATCCTACGAGCAGTACTTC.